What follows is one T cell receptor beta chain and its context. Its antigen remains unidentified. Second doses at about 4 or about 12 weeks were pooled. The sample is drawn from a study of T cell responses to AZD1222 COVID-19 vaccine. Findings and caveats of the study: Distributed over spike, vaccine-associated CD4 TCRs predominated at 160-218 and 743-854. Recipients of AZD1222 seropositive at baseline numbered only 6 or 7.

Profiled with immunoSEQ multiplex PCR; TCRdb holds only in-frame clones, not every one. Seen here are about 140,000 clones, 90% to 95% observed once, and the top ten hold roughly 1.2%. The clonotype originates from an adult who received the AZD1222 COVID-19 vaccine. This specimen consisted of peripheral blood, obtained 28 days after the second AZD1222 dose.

This CDR3 reads CASSGEGTSGGNEQFF. For the CDR3, the DNA is TGTGCCAGCAGCGGAGAGGGGACTAGCGGGGGCAATGAGCAGTTCTTC. The chain links TRBV9 to TRBJ2-1; 14 bases match TRBD2. Germline CDR1 is SGDLS and CDR2 is YYNGEE. The CDR3 runs 16 residues. The J segment lost 6 bases and the V segment lost 3 bases, leaving 5 bases of the junction unmatched. The full variable domain, rest sourced from reference TRBV9 and TRBJ2-1, is DSGVTQTPKHLITATGQRVTLRCSPRSGDLSVYWYQQSLDQGLQFLIQYYNGEERAKGNILERFSAQQFPDLHSELNLSSLELGDSALYFCASSGEGTSGGNEQFFGPGTRLTVL.